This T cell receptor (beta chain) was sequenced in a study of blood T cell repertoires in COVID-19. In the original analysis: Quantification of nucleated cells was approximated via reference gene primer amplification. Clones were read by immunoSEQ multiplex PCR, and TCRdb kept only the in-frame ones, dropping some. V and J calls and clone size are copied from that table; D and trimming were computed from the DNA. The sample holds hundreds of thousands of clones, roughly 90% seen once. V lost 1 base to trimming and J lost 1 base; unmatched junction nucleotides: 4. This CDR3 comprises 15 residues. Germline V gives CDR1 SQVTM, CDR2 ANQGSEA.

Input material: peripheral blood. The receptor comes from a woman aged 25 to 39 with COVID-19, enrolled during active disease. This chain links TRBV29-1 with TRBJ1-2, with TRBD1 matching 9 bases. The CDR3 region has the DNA TGCAGCGTTGAAGGGACAGGGGATTTTAACTATGGCTACACCTTC. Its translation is CSVEGTGDFNYGYTF. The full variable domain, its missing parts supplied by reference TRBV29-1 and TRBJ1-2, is SAVISQKPSRDICQRGTSLTIQCQVDSQVTMMFWYRQQPGQSLTLIATANQGSEATYESGFVIDKFPISRPNLTFSTLTVSNMSPEDSSIYLCSVEGTGDFNYGYTFGSGTRLTVV.